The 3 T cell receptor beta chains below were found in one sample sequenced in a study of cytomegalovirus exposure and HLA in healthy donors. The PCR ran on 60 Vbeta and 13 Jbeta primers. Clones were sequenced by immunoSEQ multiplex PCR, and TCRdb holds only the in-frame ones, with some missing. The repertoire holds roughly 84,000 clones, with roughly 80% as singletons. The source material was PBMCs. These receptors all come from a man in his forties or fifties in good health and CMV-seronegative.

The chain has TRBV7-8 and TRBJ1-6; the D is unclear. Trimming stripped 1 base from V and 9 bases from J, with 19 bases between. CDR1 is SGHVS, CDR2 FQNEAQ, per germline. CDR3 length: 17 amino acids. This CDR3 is CASSLGRSGLGGSPLHF. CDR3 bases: TGTGCCAGCAGCTTAGGCAGGTCCGGTCTGGGTGGTTCACCCCTCCACTTT.

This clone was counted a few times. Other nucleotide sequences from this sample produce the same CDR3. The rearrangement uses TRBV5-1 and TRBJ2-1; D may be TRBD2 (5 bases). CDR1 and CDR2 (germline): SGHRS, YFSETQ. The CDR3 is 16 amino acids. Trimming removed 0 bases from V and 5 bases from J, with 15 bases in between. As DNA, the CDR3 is TGCGCCAGCAGCTTGGCGGAGGACGCGGGTGACAATGAGCAGTTCTTC. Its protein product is CASSLAEDAGDNEQFF.

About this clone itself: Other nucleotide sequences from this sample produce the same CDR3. For the CDR3, the DNA is TGTGCCTGGCAGTACCGGGACAGTAATGAAAAACTGTTTTTT. Encoded protein: CAWQYRDSNEKLFF. The chain employs TRBV30 and TRBJ1-4; 7 nucleotides agree with TRBD1. Germline V gene data show CDR1 as GTSNPN and CDR2 as SVGIG (reference sequence). V shed 5 bases and J 4 bases; nucleotides not matched to a gene: 7. The CDR3 consists of 14 residues.